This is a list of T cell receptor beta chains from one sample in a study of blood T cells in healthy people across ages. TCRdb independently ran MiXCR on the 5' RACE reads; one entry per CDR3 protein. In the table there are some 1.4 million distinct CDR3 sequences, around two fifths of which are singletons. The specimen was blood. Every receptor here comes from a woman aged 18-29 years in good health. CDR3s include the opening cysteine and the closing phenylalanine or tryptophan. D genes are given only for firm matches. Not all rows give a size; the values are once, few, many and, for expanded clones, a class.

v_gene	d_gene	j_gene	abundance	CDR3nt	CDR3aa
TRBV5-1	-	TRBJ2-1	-	TGCGCCAGCAGCCCGGACTCCTGCGAGCAGTTCTTC	CASSPDSCEQFF
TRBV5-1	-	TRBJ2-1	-	TGCGCCAGCAGCTCAGACGGAATAGTGGATGAGCAGTTCTTC	CASSSDGIVDEQFF
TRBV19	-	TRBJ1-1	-	TGTGCCAGTAGTACGACCGGGGGATGGACTGAAGCTTTCTTT	CASSTTGGWTEAFF
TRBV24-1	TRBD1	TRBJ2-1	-	TGTGCCACCAGTGATCCGCTAGGGGGCGTATCCTACAATGAGCAGTTCTTC	CATSDPLGGVSYNEQFF
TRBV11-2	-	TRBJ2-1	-	TGTGCCAGCAGCTTAGCTAAGAGCTCCTACAATGAGCAGTTCTTC	CASSLAKSSYNEQFF
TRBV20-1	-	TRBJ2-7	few	TGCAGTGCCCCCGGGAACTCCTACGAGCAGTACTTC	CSAPGNSYEQYF
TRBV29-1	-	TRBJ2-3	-	TGCGTCACCGGTCAGGGCACAGATACGCAGTATTTT	CVTGQGTDTQYF
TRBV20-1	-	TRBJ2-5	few	TGCAGTGCGGGCCAGCCAGGGACCCAGTACTTC	CSAGQPGTQYF
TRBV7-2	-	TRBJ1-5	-	TGTGCCAGCACCCCAGGGATGGGCAATCAGCCCCAGCATTTT	CASTPGMGNQPQHF
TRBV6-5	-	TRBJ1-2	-	TGTGCCAGCAGGACGTATAACTATGGCTACACCTTC	CASRTYNYGYTF
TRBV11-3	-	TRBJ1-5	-	TGTGCCAGCAGCTCCTCCCCCTCCGGGCTCTATAGCAATCAGCCCCAGCATTTT	CASSSSPSGLYSNQPQHF
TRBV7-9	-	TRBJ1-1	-	TGTGCCAGCAGCTTTCAGGGTTTGGGGGGCACTGAAGCTTTCTTT	CASSFQGLGGTEAFF
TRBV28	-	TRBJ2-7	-	TGTGCCAGCACCCTGAGTTCCCCCACCTACGAGCAGTACTTC	CASTLSSPTYEQYF
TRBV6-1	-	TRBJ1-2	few	TGTGACAGCAGTGAAACCTCGGACGGGGGCTATGGCTACACCTTC	CDSSETSDGGYGYTF
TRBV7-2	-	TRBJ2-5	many	TGTGCCAGCAGCTTAGGGTCAACTCAAGAGACCCAGTACTTC	CASSLGSTQETQYF
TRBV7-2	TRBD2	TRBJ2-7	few	TGTGCCAGCAGCCAGCGGGACTCCAAATACTACGAGCAGTACTTC	CASSQRDSKYYEQYF
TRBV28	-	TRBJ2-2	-	TGTGCCAGCAGTTTATTTGGGGGCCCCCGATCGAACACCGGGGAGCTGTTTTTT	CASSLFGGPRSNTGELFF
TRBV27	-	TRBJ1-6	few	TGTGCCAGCAGTTCCTCCACGACAGAGTATTCACCCCTCCACTTT	CASSSSTTEYSPLHF
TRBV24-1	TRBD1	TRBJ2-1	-	TGTGCCACCAGTACGGGACAGGGGTTAGGTGAGCAGTTCTTC	CATSTGQGLGEQFF
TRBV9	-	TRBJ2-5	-	TGTGCCAGCAGCGTAGCAGGAGGGGGTAAGGATGAGCAGTACTTC	CASSVAGGGKDEQYF
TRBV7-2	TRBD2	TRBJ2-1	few	TGTGCCAGCAGCTATTCGCGGGGGGCCACCTACAATGAGCAGTTCTTC	CASSYSRGATYNEQFF
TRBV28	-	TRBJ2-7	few	TGTGCCAGTGTCGACAGGCGCGGCTACGAGCAGTACTTC	CASVDRRGYEQYF
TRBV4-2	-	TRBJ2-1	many	TGTGCCAGCAGCCAGGAGTCCGAGTCCTACAATGAGCAGTTCTTC	CASSQESESYNEQFF
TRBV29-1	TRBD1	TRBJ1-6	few	TGCAGCTCTGGACAGGCCTTTCACTCCTATAATTCACCCCTCCACTTT	CSSGQAFHSYNSPLHF
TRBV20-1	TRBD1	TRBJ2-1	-	TGCAGTGTCCGACAGGGCGCCTACAATGAGCAGTTCTTC	CSVRQGAYNEQFF
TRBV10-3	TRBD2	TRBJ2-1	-	TGTGCCATCAGTGAGAAGGGACTAGCGGGAGGGCGTATGAATGAGCAGTTCTTC	CAISEKGLAGGRMNEQFF
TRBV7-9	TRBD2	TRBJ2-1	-	TGTGCCAGCAGCAAAGGTGGGATTAGCGGGTACAATGAGCAGTTCTTC	CASSKGGISGYNEQFF
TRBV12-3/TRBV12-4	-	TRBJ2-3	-	TGTGCCAGCAGTTTTGTCACACGCACAGATACGCAGTATTTT	CASSFVTRTDTQYF
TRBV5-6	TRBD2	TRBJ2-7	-	TGTGCCAGCAGCTTCCTAGCGGGAGACCGGAGCTCCTACAATGAGCAGTACTTC	CASSFLAGDRSSYNEQYF
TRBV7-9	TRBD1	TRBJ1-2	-	TGTGCCAGCAGCTTAGGGGCCAGGGGGCACGGCTACACCTTC	CASSLGARGHGYTF
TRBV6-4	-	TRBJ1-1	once	TGTGCCAGCAGTGACTCCGGGACACAGGTCACTGAAGCTTTCTTT	CASSDSGTQVTEAFF
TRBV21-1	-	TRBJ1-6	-	TGTGCCAGCAGCAAAACCGGGACAGCGAAGAATTCACCCCTCCACTTT	CASSKTGTAKNSPLHF
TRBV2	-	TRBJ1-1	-	TGTGCCAGCAGCTCTTTTGGGGAATCCACTGAAGCTTTCTTT	CASSSFGESTEAFF
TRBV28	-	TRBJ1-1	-	TGTGCCAGCAGCCCTAGGAAGAATAATGAAGCTTTCTTT	CASSPRKNNEAFF
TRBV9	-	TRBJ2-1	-	TGTGCCAGCAGCTCAGGGACGGGGGAGCGGCAGTTCTTC	CASSSGTGERQFF
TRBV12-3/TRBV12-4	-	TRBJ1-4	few	TGTGCCAGCAGTTTAGGGGACGGTAATGAAAAACTGTTTTTT	CASSLGDGNEKLFF
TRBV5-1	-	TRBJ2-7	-	TGCGCCAGCAGCTTCGTACACGATAGTGGGCACGAGCAGTACTTC	CASSFVHDSGHEQYF
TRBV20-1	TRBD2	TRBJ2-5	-	TGCAGTCCCCCGCGGGGGGAGACCCAGTACTTC	CSPPRGETQYF
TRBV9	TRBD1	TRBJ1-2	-	TGTGCCAGCAGCGTAGATGAGGGGGCGCGGTATGGCTACACCTTC	CASSVDEGARYGYTF
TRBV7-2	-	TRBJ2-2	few	TGTGCCAGCAGGAGGGACTTCGCGGCGACCGGGGAGCTGTTTTTT	CASRRDFAATGELFF
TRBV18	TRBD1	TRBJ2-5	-	TGTGCCAGCTCACCGAGAAGAGGGGGCGGAAGCAATGAGCAGTACTTC	CASSPRRGGGSNEQYF
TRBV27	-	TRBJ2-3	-	TGTGCCATCTCTGACAAATTAGCGGCCTACAACAGGGGTACGCAGTATTTT	CAISDKLAAYNRGTQYF
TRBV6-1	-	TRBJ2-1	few	TGTGCCAGCAGCCGCGGGGCTCGGGTAGCCTACAATGAGCAGTTCTTC	CASSRGARVAYNEQFF
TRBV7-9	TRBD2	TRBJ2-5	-	TGTGCCAGCAGTAGCGGGAGGGCCCCCCAAGAGACCCAGTACTTC	CASSSGRAPQETQYF
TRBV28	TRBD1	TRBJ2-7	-	TGTGCCAGCAGTACCGCCGGGACAGGGAGCATCCAGTTATTCTACGAGCAGTACTTC	CASSTAGTGSIQLFYEQYF